This T cell receptor beta chain stems from a study of a mutant IDH1 vaccine in newly diagnosed glioma. Noted time point: baseline, week 1 (first vaccination visit). Treatment specified: pre-vaccination baseline after standard-of-care therapy. Clones were read by immunoSEQ multiplex PCR, and TCRdb kept only the in-frame ones, dropping some. The sample yields 15,000 or so clones, 85% to 90% seen once. CDR1 is SEHNR, CDR2 FQNEAQ, per germline (reference sequence). V lost 5 bases to trimming and J lost 2 bases; unmatched junction nucleotides: 2. This CDR3 is 13 amino acids long. The gene calls are TRBV7-9 and TRBJ1-2, with 7 bases aligning to TRBD1. Sequencing used PBMCs, obtained from a glioma patient treated with radiotherapy, temozolomide or both. The clonotype comes from a middle-aged woman with glioma. Some clones in this sample may be carry-over from other donors' samples. This CDR3 reads CASSHRGNYGYTF. In DNA, the CDR3 is TGTGCCAGCAGCCACAGGGGAAACTATGGCTACACCTTC.